The 27 T cell receptor beta chains below were found in one sample sequenced in a study of cytomegalovirus exposure and HLA in healthy donors (dated by TCRdb to 2016 to 2017). Library preparation used the immunoSEQ multiplex PCR assay. A mixture of 60 forward primers for TCR Vbeta segments and 13 reverse primers for TCR Jbeta segments was used in the multiplex PCR. TCRdb limited this immuneACCESS table to in-frame rearrangements with V and J called. A share of clones is missing; checked studies link under half to unresolved V genes, and the rest is unexplained. In all, the sample holds fewer than 200,000 clones, and approximately 71% of those were seen once. The top ten hold under 7% of the sample. Material: PBMCs. The receptors shown here come from a woman under 30 in good health and CMV-seropositive.

The chain combines TRBV19 with TRBJ1-2; D is perhaps TRBD1 (5 bases). Per the germline V gene, CDR1 is LNHDA and CDR2 is SQIVND (reference sequence). Trimming shortened V by 0 bases and J by 2 bases, and 10 bases separated the two germline ends. The CDR3 loop spans 15 amino acids. CDR3 loop: CASSIEGRANYGYTF. Written as DNA, the CDR3 is TGTGCCAGTAGTATAGAAGGCAGGGCAAACTATGGCTACACCTTC.

The genes are TRBV28 and TRBJ2-3; D is ambiguous. The CDR3 is 13 residues long. The germline V gene has CDR1 MDHEN and CDR2 SYDVKM. V was shortened by 6 bases and J by 4 bases, with 11 bases between the two germline ends. For the CDR3, the DNA is TGTGCCAGCAGACCCCTAGGCGCAGATACGCAGTATTTT. This encodes CASRPLGADTQYF.

The rearrangement joins TRBV4-3 to TRBJ2-5, with TRBD2 matching over 12 bases. With 0 bases clipped from V and 0 bases from J, the junction kept 11 bases outside the gene matches. The CDR3 loop spans 20 amino acids. Germline lookup yields CDR1 LGHNA and CDR2 YSLEER. The DNA of the CDR3 is TGCGCCAGCAGCCAAGACAAGTCTCTAGCGGGGGGGAGGTACCAAGAGACCCAGTACTTC. Its protein is CASSQDKSLAGGRYQETQYF.

The V call is TRBV5-4, the J call TRBJ2-4, with 9 nucleotides matching TRBD1. Germline-derived CDR1 and CDR2 are SGHNT and YYREEE (reference sequence). This CDR3 has 18 residues. V was pared by 3 bases and J by 2 bases, with 12 bases of the junction left unmatched. Written as DNA, the CDR3 is TGTGCCAGCAGCTCCTTTTCACGACAGGGGGACCCCAAAAACATTCAGTACTTC. This sequence encodes CASSSFSRQGDPKNIQYF. The full variable domain, its missing parts supplied by reference TRBV5-4 and TRBJ2-4, is ETGVTQSPTHLIKTRGQQVTLRCSSQSGHNTVSWYQQALGQGPQFIFQYYREEENGRGNFPPRFSGLQFPNYSSELNVNALELDDSALYLCASSSFSRQGDPKNIQYFGAGTRLSVL.

The chain links TRBV5-6 to TRBJ1-2; D uncertain. Germline V gene sequence: CDR1 SGHDT, CDR2 YYEEEE. This CDR3 spans 10 amino acids. The V and J ends lost 2 bases and 8 bases respectively, with 4 bases between them. The CDR3 spells CASSLSGYTF. CDR3 coding DNA: TGTGCCAGCAGCTTAAGCGGCTACACCTTC. Full variable domain (outside the CDR3, taken from reference TRBV5-6 and TRBJ1-2): DAGVTQSPTHLIKTRGQQVTLRCSPKSGHDTVSWYQQALGQGPQFIFQYYEEEERQRGNFPDRFSGHQFPNYSSELNVNALLLGDSALYLCASSLSGYTFGSGTRLTVV.

The genes are TRBV9 and TRBJ1-2, with 9 bases identical to TRBD1. The ends lost 0 bases at V and 5 bases at J; junction bases unmatched: 5. This CDR3 is 15 amino acids long. CDR1 is SGDLS, CDR2 YYNGEE, per germline. In DNA form, the CDR3 reads TGTGCCAGCAGCGTAGACTTGGGACAGGGTTATGGCTACACCTTC. Amino acids: CASSVDLGQGYGYTF.

The CDR3 here is CASSLAGRNTGELFF. The CDR3 coding sequence is TGTGCCAGCAGCTTAGCGGGGAGGAACACCGGGGAGCTGTTTTTT. The V call is TRBV7-2, the J call TRBJ2-2, with TRBD2 as a possible D gene (5 bases). Germline V gene sequence: CDR1 SGHTA, CDR2 FQGNSA. V lost 0 bases to trimming and J lost 1 base, with 6 bases between them. CDR3 size: 15 residues.

The chain employs TRBV9 and TRBJ2-7, with unresolved D. The CDR3 consists of 15 residues. V was clipped by 0 bases and J by 2 bases, with 12 bases between them. CDR1 is SGDLS, CDR2 YYNGEE, per germline. CDR3 protein: CASSVAAGLTYEQYF. The CDR3, as DNA: TGTGCCAGCAGCGTAGCGGCAGGATTAACCTACGAGCAGTACTTC.

This clone turned up a few times. V usage is TRBV27 and J usage is TRBJ1-2; weak D call: TRBD1 (6 bases). Trimming left V 8 bases short and J 7 bases short, with 23 bases between. Looked up from germline, CDR1 is MNHEY and CDR2 is SMNVEV (reference sequence). This CDR3 comprises 15 residues. The CDR3 region has the DNA TGTGCCAGCTCCCCGGTGGCAAATCCCAGGGGTGGCTACACCTTC. Its translation is CASSPVANPRGGYTF.

This clone came up a few times. The chain joins TRBV18 to TRBJ1-5, with D perhaps matching TRBD1 (5 bases). This CDR3 is built from 15 residues. Per the germline V gene, CDR1 is KGHSH and CDR2 is LQKENI. The V end was cut by 3 bases, the J end by 2 bases, with 11 bases between. CDR3 in amino acids: CASSPTGDGNQPQHF. For the CDR3, the DNA is TGTGCCAGCTCACCTACGGGGGACGGCAATCAGCCCCAGCATTTT.

This chain connects TRBV28 to TRBJ1-2; D not resolved. Deletions cut 7 bases from V and 7 bases from J, with 13 bases between. Germline V lookup: CDR1 MDHEN, CDR2 SYDVKM. This CDR3 is built from 12 residues. This CDR3 is CASMPPPGGYTF. CDR3 coding DNA: TGTGCCAGCATGCCCCCGCCGGGTGGCTACACCTTC.

The V call is TRBV5-1, the J call TRBJ1-6; 9 bases match TRBD1. J gave up 10 bases and V 5 bases, and 7 bases lay outside the gene matches. This CDR3 is built from 14 residues. CDR1 is SGHRS and CDR2 is YFSETQ in the germline V gene. As DNA, the CDR3 is TGCGCCAGCAGTCGAGACAGGGGGAACTCACCCCTCCACTTT. Amino acids: CASSRDRGNSPLHF.

The chain joins TRBV5-6 to TRBJ2-7, with TRBD1 identical over 7 bases. Germline V gives CDR1 SGHDT, CDR2 YYEEEE. Germline trimming cut 0 bases from V and 3 bases from J; bases unmatched to any gene: 0. The CDR3 sequence is 13 residues long. CDR3 sequence: CASSLGTGYEQYF. DNA of the CDR3: TGTGCCAGCAGCTTGGGGACAGGCTACGAGCAGTACTTC.

The chain is built from TRBV4-2 and TRBJ2-1; D is unresolved. The CDR3 extends over 15 amino acids. V lost 0 bases and J lost 0, with 6 bases in between. The V gene's germline CDR1 is LGHNA and CDR2 YNFKEQ. CDR3 protein: CASSQDIPSYNEQFF. The CDR3 DNA follows: TGTGCCAGCAGCCAAGATATTCCCTCCTACAATGAGCAGTTCTTC.

In this sample, this clone turned up a few times. The V gene is TRBV2, the J gene TRBJ1-1; 7 bases match TRBD1. Germline trimming cut 11 bases from V and 1 base from J; bases unmatched to any gene: 7. The germline CDR1 and CDR2 sequences are SNHLY and FYNNEI. The CDR3 has 13 amino acids. The CDR3 loop reads CASHRGPNTEAFF. In nucleotides, the CDR3 is TGTGCCTCACACAGGGGCCCGAACACTGAAGCTTTCTTT.

The chain recombines TRBV5-6 with TRBJ1-2; possibly TRBD1 for D (6 bases). The V end was cut by 5 bases, the J end by 3 bases, with 20 bases between. Per germline, CDR1 SGHDT and CDR2 YYEEEE. The CDR3 is 16 amino acids. This chain's CDR3 is CASRDGQIDSDYGYTF. The CDR3 region has the DNA TGTGCCAGCAGGGACGGACAGATAGATAGTGACTATGGCTACACCTTC.

The rearrangement joins TRBV7-2 to TRBJ2-7; 7 bases map to TRBD2. Trimming took 3 bases from V and 3 from J; bases not matched to a gene: 5. Looked up from germline, CDR1 is SGHTA and CDR2 is FQGNSA. This CDR3 is built from 14 residues. The CDR3 region is CASSLGLADYEQYF. CDR3 bases: TGTGCCAGCAGCTTGGGGCTAGCGGACTACGAGCAGTACTTC.

The rearrangement links TRBV5-1 to TRBJ2-7; possible D gene TRBD1, 7 bases. This CDR3 spans 15 amino acids. The germline V and J ends were trimmed by 2 bases and 5 bases, with 17 bases remaining between them. Per the germline V gene, CDR1 is SGHRS and CDR2 is YFSETQ. CDR3 protein: CASSFLGGGGDEQYF. For the CDR3, the DNA is TGCGCCAGCAGCTTCCTCGGAGGGGGCGGGGACGAGCAGTACTTC.

This chain joins TRBV6-1 and TRBJ1-3; tentatively, D is TRBD1 (5 bases). This CDR3 contains 15 residues. V was shortened by 3 bases and J by 6 bases, with 15 bases between the two germline ends. Germline V gene lookup returns CDR1 MNHNS and CDR2 SASEGT. In DNA, the CDR3 is TGTGCCAGCAGTGATAGGGGTGGTCTCCCAAACACCATATATTTT. Translated: CASSDRGGLPNTIYF.

The count of this clone is one. The chain employs TRBV19 and TRBJ1-1; D is ambiguous. Trimming left V 1 base short and J 1 base short, with 4 bases between. This CDR3 is built from 13 residues. Germline loops: CDR1 LNHDA, CDR2 SQIVND (reference sequence). The CDR3 reads CASSIGQNTEAFF. For the CDR3, the DNA is TGTGCCAGTAGTATAGGACAGAACACTGAAGCTTTCTTT.

The rearrangement joins TRBV10-1 to TRBJ2-4; D might be TRBD1 (5 bases). The CDR3 is 19 amino acids. V lost 1 base, J lost 2 bases, and 21 bases lay in between. Germline CDR1 reads WNHNN; CDR2 reads SYGVQD (reference sequence). The chain's CDR3 is CASSEFLSDPGLSKNIQYF. The CDR3 DNA is TGCGCCAGCAGTGAGTTTTTATCGGACCCAGGGTTATCCAAAAACATTCAGTACTTC.

This clone was seen only a few times. The chain uses TRBV6-1 and TRBJ2-7; 8 bases agree with TRBD1. Germline V gene data show CDR1 as MNHNS and CDR2 as SASEGT. The CDR3 has 15 residues. Losses at the gene ends were 10 bases for V and 3 bases for J; bases not matched to a gene: 14. The CDR3 sequence is CATLKRTGLFYEQYF. The CDR3 DNA follows: TGTGCCACCCTTAAAAGGACAGGGTTGTTCTACGAGCAGTACTTC.

CDR3 residues: CASSLEGQGAEEQYF. The CDR3 DNA reads as TGCGCCAGCAGCTTGGAAGGACAGGGGGCGGAAGAGCAGTACTTC. The chain carries TRBV5-1 and TRBJ2-7; TRBD1 matches at 11 bases. This CDR3 has 15 amino acids. The V gene end was trimmed by 0 bases and the J gene end by 7 bases; junction bases not matched to a gene: 6. From germline, CDR1 is SGHRS and CDR2 YFSETQ.

The sample holds a few counts of this clone. The chain uses TRBV5-1 and TRBJ2-2; TRBD2 matches 15 bases. The CDR3 covers 19 residues. Germline CDR1 and CDR2: SGHRS and YFSETQ. The V segment lost 5 bases and the J segment 1 base; nucleotides outside the gene matches: 9. CDR3 in amino acids: CASRPGLAGGVGNTGELFF. The CDR3, as DNA: TGCGCCAGCAGGCCGGGACTAGCGGGGGGAGTCGGGAACACCGGGGAGCTGTTTTTT.

In this sample, this clone turned up a few times. The V call is TRBV5-1, the J call TRBJ1-2; D perhaps matches TRBD1 (5 bases). Trimming took 1 base from V and 8 from J, leaving 15 bases between them. In germline, CDR1 is SGHRS, CDR2 YFSETQ. This CDR3 is 14 amino acids long. CDR3 region: CASSLSDNYGGYTF. The DNA of the CDR3 is TGCGCCAGCAGCTTGTCGGACAATTATGGAGGCTACACCTTC.

The V call is TRBV2, the J call TRBJ1-6; D not certain. Looked up from germline, CDR1 is SNHLY and CDR2 is FYNNEI. The length of the CDR3 is 13 residues. Trimming took 0 bases from V and 10 from J, leaving 7 bases between them. The CDR3 sequence: CASSEALRSPLHF. CDR3 DNA: TGTGCCAGCAGTGAAGCGCTTCGGTCACCCCTCCACTTT. Combining the CDR3 with reference TRBV2 and TRBJ1-6 gives the whole variable domain EPEVTQTPSHQVTQMGQEVILRCVPISNHLYFYWYRQILGQKVEFLVSFYNNEISEKSEIFDDQFSVERPDGSNFTLKIRSTKLEDSAMYFCASSEALRSPLHFGNGTRLTVT.

Remarks on this clone: The sample has other DNA sequences that encode this CDR3 too. This chain links TRBV10-3 with TRBJ2-7; a weak D match, TRBD1 (5 bases). The CDR3 loop spans 13 amino acids. Trimming took off 7 bases at V and 5 bases at J, with 15 bases between the two ends. The V gene's germline CDR1 is ENHRY and CDR2 SYGVKD. Here the CDR3 DNA reads TGTGCCATCAAATCAGGGTTTCGTGACGAGCAGTACTTC. Translated, it gives CAIKSGFRDEQYF.